A selection of T cell receptor beta chains follows, all from one sample in a study of OX40 agonist ivuxolimab in advanced cancers. Data came from immunoSEQ multiplex PCR; TCRdb stores just in-frame clones and leaves some out. The data hold roughly 50,000 clones, with just over 85% observed a single time. Sequencing was performed on CD4+ or CD8+ T cells sorted from blood, taken in a trial of the OX40 agonist ivuxolimab. These receptors were taken from an adult with an advanced solid tumor such as melanoma, head and neck, liver or kidney cancer. The CDR3 runs from the conserved cysteine through the conserved F or W. D genes are given only for firm matches. Clone size appears in some rows only: once, few, many, or a class for an expanded clone.

V	size	J	D	CDR3	DNA
TRBV19	-	TRBJ1-1	-	CASRGWTGNTEAFF	TGTGCCAGTAGAGGGTGGACTGGGAACACTGAAGCTTTCTTT
TRBV6-1	-	TRBJ2-3	-	CASSGGQGWTDTQYF	TGTGCCAGCAGTGGGGGCCAGGGCTGGACAGATACGCAGTATTTT
TRBV19	-	TRBJ1-3	-	CASSRDTYSGNTIYF	TGTGCCAGTAGCCGGGACACCTACTCTGGAAACACCATATATTTT
TRBV6-1	-	TRBJ2-2	TRBD2	CASSEFPSGGNPKGGELFF	TGTGCCAGCAGTGAATTTCCTAGCGGGGGGAACCCGAAAGGCGGGGAGCTGTTTTTT
TRBV9	-	TRBJ1-6	-	CASSQGPQGSPLHF	TGTGCCAGCAGCCAGGGGCCGCAAGGGTCACCCCTCCACTTT
TRBV5-8	few	TRBJ2-5	TRBD2	CASSLALTSGGAGETQYF	TGTGCCAGCAGCTTGGCCCTCACTAGCGGGGGGGCCGGGGAGACCCAGTACTTC
TRBV5-6	-	TRBJ2-1	TRBD1	CASSLGQGAYNEQFF	TGTGCCAGCAGCTTGGGCCAGGGGGCATACAATGAGCAGTTCTTC
TRBV7-2	once	TRBJ2-7	-	CASSLGSASSYEQYF	TGTGCCAGCAGCTTAGGGTCCGCGAGCTCCTACGAGCAGTACTTC
TRBV12-5	-	TRBJ2-1	-	CASSGLNEQFF	TGTGCTAGTAGTGGGCTCAATGAGCAGTTCTTC
TRBV6-5	few	TRBJ2-7	TRBD1	CASTGRGTGGSEQYF	TGTGCCAGCACCGGACGGGGGACAGGGGGCTCCGAGCAGTACTTC
TRBV4-1	-	TRBJ1-3	-	CASSLRRTLRGGGNTIYF	TGCGCCAGCAGCCTAAGGAGGACATTAAGGGGAGGCGGAAACACCATATATTTT
TRBV19	-	TRBJ2-3	-	CASSIGPPDTQYF	TGTGCCAGTAGTATCGGGCCGCCGGATACGCAGTATTTT
TRBV11-2	-	TRBJ1-1	-	CASSLRGGLNTEAFF	TGTGCCAGCAGCTTAAGAGGGGGGCTCAACACTGAAGCTTTCTTT
TRBV10-1	-	TRBJ1-3	-	CASSSGGTGGFGNTIYF	TGCGCCAGCAGCTCAGGAGGGACGGGAGGCTTTGGAAACACCATATATTTT
TRBV19	-	TRBJ1-2	-	CASRTSGGRRDGYTF	TGTGCCAGTAGAACCTCTGGGGGGCGTCGGGATGGCTACACCTTC
TRBV10-3	-	TRBJ2-3	-	CAISDYGEVGTDTQYF	TGTGCCATCAGTGATTACGGGGAAGTGGGCACAGATACGCAGTATTTT
TRBV7-6	-	TRBJ2-5	-	CASSLDYGRETQYF	TGTGCCAGCAGCTTAGACTACGGGAGAGAGACCCAGTACTTC
TRBV18	-	TRBJ1-1	-	CASSLLTVNTEAFF	TGTGCCAGCTCACTACTGACAGTGAACACTGAAGCTTTCTTT
TRBV9	-	TRBJ2-1	TRBD1	CASSSRDSLYGEQFF	TGTGCCAGCAGCTCCCGGGACAGTTTGTACGGTGAGCAGTTCTTC
TRBV27	-	TRBJ2-2	-	CASSFSGAVNSGELFF	TGTGCCAGCAGTTTTTCGGGGGCGGTGAATTCCGGGGAGCTGTTTTTT
TRBV18	-	TRBJ1-6	-	CASSPVPGSSYNSPLHF	TGTGCCAGCTCACCAGTTCCGGGCAGCTCCTATAATTCACCCCTCCACTTT
TRBV19	-	TRBJ2-3	TRBD1	CASSTPPHGQGSTDTQYF	TGTGCCAGTAGTACCCCTCCCCACGGACAGGGAAGCACAGATACGCAGTATTTT
TRBV6-5	-	TRBJ1-6	-	CASSRDTNNSPLHF	TGTGCCAGCAGTCGGGACACCAATAATTCACCCCTCCACTTT